Listed below are T cell receptor beta chains from one sample, sequenced in a study of sequential checkpoint blockade in melanoma. TCRdb keeps only in-frame clones here, not all; method: immunoSEQ multiplex PCR. Seen here are tens of thousands of clones, roughly 32% observed once, and the top ten hold about 1.6%. This sample comprised tumor tissue (inferred from file names), obtained from a patient given nivolumab and ipilimumab in sequence. All receptors derive from a human donor with melanoma. CDR3s include the opening cysteine and the closing phenylalanine or tryptophan. Each record gives: V gene, D gene, CDR3 length, clone size, CDR3 protein. D genes are given only for firm matches. Expanded clones are given a class, and other clones once, few, many or no size at all.

>TRBV4-1|-|15|-
CASSQGQGGQETQYF
>TRBV14|-|16|-
CASSLLGDLRVNEQFF
>TRBV19|TRBD1|17|-
CASSGATGRGPTDTQYF
>TRBV6-7|-|12|-
CAVGQSGCEQYF
>TRBV28|TRBD1|15|few
CASSPGTGINSPLHF
>TRBV30|-|16|few
CAWNVGAGTENSPLHF
>TRBV9|-|13|few
CASSVNSNQPQHF
>TRBV11-3|TRBD2|18|few
CASSPGRAYSAIGNTQYF
>TRBV9|-|13|-
CASSGGYGYEQYF
>TRBV11-3|-|16|many
CASSLLRGGRESPLHF
>TRBV18|-|15|few
CASSLAGTAQETQYF
>TRBV11-3|-|16|-
CASSLGGQGLIYEQYF
>TRBV7-6|-|14|few
CASSAAGRTYEQYF
>TRBV7-8|-|13|few
CASREWTNTEAFF
>TRBV6-8|-|17|-
CASSYSQALGSSYEQYF
>TRBV18|-|13|-
CASSPSPLGGYTF
>TRBV19|-|14|-
CASSLGPSTGELFF
>TRBV14|TRBD1|15|few
CASSRPGQPHNEQFF
>TRBV6-8|-|16|-
CASSSGRAKGVDGYTF
>TRBV28|TRBD1|17|few
CASTQSATGLRSYGYTF
>TRBV11-3|-|14|-
CASSPRGTNYGYTF
>TRBV30|-|14|-
CASLARGQRAEAFF
>TRBV28|-|13|-
CASSTGLSSPLHF
>TRBV15|-|15|-
CATSRDRTGREKLFF
>TRBV11-3|-|15|-
CASSLVRVSAYEQYF
>TRBV14|TRBD2|17|-
CASSQDIIAGYTGELFF
>TRBV6-8|TRBD2|14|-
CASSKGTTRNEQYF
>TRBV19|TRBD2|16|-
CASSMSASGSQETQYF